This paragraph reports one T cell receptor (beta chain). What it recognizes is unknown. Germline and junction disagree at one end, which may indicate a read error. Per germline, CDR1 LNHDA and CDR2 SQIVND (reference sequence). CDR3 size: 14 residues. The second PCR ran roughly 7 to 12 cycles with a sample-barcoded 5' primer and J-beta primers. MiXCR, run by TCRdb on the 5' RACE reads, gives a single entry per CDR3 protein. The table has hundreds of thousands of distinct CDR3 sequences, about three fifths seen once. It was roughly 10 milliliters of peripheral blood that were drawn from each donor. The extraction recovered at least 5.5 micrograms of total RNA per sample. This record comes from a study of blood T cells in healthy people across ages. Across the whole study: Per every two T cells, about one barcoded beta molecule was captured by template switching.

Study-wide points: Strong correlation was found linking TCR beta diversity to naive T cell percentage.

The receptor was isolated from a man aged 30-40 years in good health. This sequence joins TRBV19 and TRBJ2-5, with 7 bases aligning to TRBD1. Sequencing was carried out using blood. The CDR3 DNA is TGTGCCAATAGTATCCTAGGGGGCGACGAGACCCAGTACTTC. Translation: CANSILGGDETQYF.